The clone carrying this TCR beta chain appeared many times. This sample was taken from a study of T-cell reconstitution after alpha-beta-depleted transplantation in children. Preparation of the TCRbeta library was carried out with unique molecular identifiers. TCRdb reanalysed the PCR reads using MiXCR and keeps one entry per CDR3 protein. The sample has some 400,000 distinct CDR3 sequences, over 20% seen once. V was pared by 2 bases and J by 3 bases, with 1 base of the junction left unmatched. The germline CDR1 and CDR2 sequences are DFQATT and SNEGSKA (reference sequence). This CDR3 has 13 residues.

Sample: PBMCs from the stem cell graft donor, taken from the stem cell graft. The chain combines TRBV20-1 with TRBJ2-5; 9 positions match TRBD1. The TCR sequence derives from a human donor who donated a stem cell graft to a child with acute myeloid leukemia. DNA of the CDR3: TGCAGTGCTAGATGGACAGGGGAAGAGACCCAGTACTTC. As protein: CSARWTGEETQYF.